Below are 15 T cell receptor beta chains sequenced from a single sample in a study of T cells in Graves' hyperthyroidism and ophthalmopathy. Template material for amplifying TCR beta CDR3 regions consisted of RNA transcripts. The HTBI set primed first-round TCR CDR3 RT-PCR. Each CDR3 protein gets one entry after TCRdb re-called the multiplex PCR reads with MiXCR. Here the sample spans 600,000 to 700,000 distinct CDR3 sequences, roughly 15% being singletons. Specimen: blood. These receptors originate from a woman aged 40-49 years with Graves' ophthalmopathy.

The chain joins TRBV6-2 or TRBV6-3 to TRBJ2-7, with TRBD2 as a possible D gene (5 bases). The germline V gene has CDR1 MNHEY and CDR2 SVGEGT. This CDR3 contains 14 residues. Trimming took off 5 bases at V and 3 bases at J, with 14 bases between the two ends. The CDR3 protein is CASSTTGRNYEQYF. CDR3 nucleotide sequence: TGTGCCAGCAGTACCACGGGGAGAAACTACGAGCAGTACTTC.

V usage is TRBV3-1 and J usage is TRBJ2-4; D possibly corresponds to TRBD2 (6 bases). V was pared by 2 bases and J by 8 bases, with 7 bases between. This CDR3 has 12 amino acids. Per the germline V gene, CDR1 is LGHDT and CDR2 is YNNKEL (reference sequence). CDR3: CASSQWGDIQYF. In nucleotides, the CDR3 is TGTGCCAGCAGCCAATGGGGGGACATTCAGTACTTC.

This clonotype has at least ten counts. This chain joins TRBV7-2 and TRBJ2-5; D is perhaps TRBD1 (6 bases). The CDR3 is 15 amino acids. V was shortened by 5 bases and J by 5 bases, with 18 bases between the two germline ends. The V gene's germline CDR1 is SGHTA and CDR2 FQGNSA. The CDR3 coding sequence is TGTGCCAGCAGCCCTAGCAGGGGAGTTTCGGAGACCCAGTACTTC. This sequence encodes CASSPSRGVSETQYF.

There are many counts of this clonotype. The rearrangement links TRBV7-2 to TRBJ2-7; D perhaps matches TRBD1 (6 bases). The CDR3 contains 13 residues. V shed 5 bases and J shed 2 bases, with 10 bases lying between them. Germline assignment: CDR1 SGHTA and CDR2 FQGNSA. The chain's CDR3 is CASSGGQAYEQYF. CDR3 DNA: TGTGCCAGCAGCGGGGGACAAGCCTACGAGCAGTACTTC.

This clonotype was seen repeatedly, ten times or more. The rearrangement uses TRBV28 and TRBJ1-2, with a possible D match to TRBD1 (6 bases). The germline V gene has CDR1 MDHEN and CDR2 SYDVKM. V was cut by 2 bases and J by 0 bases, with 13 bases left in between. This CDR3 comprises 16 residues. CDR3 protein: CASSLTGAHSNYGYTF. The CDR3 DNA is TGTGCCAGCAGTTTAACGGGGGCGCATTCTAACTATGGCTACACCTTC.

The table lists this clonotype with many counts. The rearrangement uses TRBV6-1 and TRBJ1-1; maybe TRBD1 (5 bases). CDR3 size: 14 residues. With 4 bases removed from V and 5 bases from J, the gap between germline ends came to 14 bases. Germline V CDR1 and CDR2: MNHNS, SASEGT. DNA for the CDR3: TGTGCCAGCAGTGCTTCTCCGGGGCGGACTGAAGCTTTCTTT. Translating gives CASSASPGRTEAFF.

This clonotype turned up a few times. V is TRBV7-2 and J is TRBJ1-1; D gene unclear. The germline V gene encodes CDR1 SGHTA and CDR2 FQGNSA. This CDR3 comprises 15 residues. V was clipped by 5 bases and J by 1 base, with 14 bases between them. The CDR3, as DNA: TGTGCCAGCAGCCCACGACGAGGTCCGAACACTGAAGCTTTCTTT. Translated, it gives CASSPRRGPNTEAFF.

The chain couples TRBV29-1 to TRBJ2-5; 9 bases are a match to TRBD1. The CDR3 is 13 amino acids. Trimming at V came to 4 bases and at J to 5 bases, leaving 5 bases not matched to a gene. The germline V gene encodes CDR1 SQVTM and CDR2 ANQGSEA. The CDR3 reads CSVAYRGHETQYF. The CDR3 DNA follows: TGCAGCGTTGCGTACAGGGGGCATGAGACCCAGTACTTC.

The gene calls are TRBV9 and TRBJ2-3; 9 bases are shared with TRBD2. The CDR3 has 15 amino acids. The germline V gene has CDR1 SGDLS and CDR2 YYNGEE. The J segment lost 3 bases and the V segment lost 0 bases, leaving 2 bases of the junction unmatched. The CDR3, as DNA: TGTGCCAGCAGCGTAGGCGGGAGGGAAACAGATACGCAGTATTTT. It yields the protein CASSVGGRETDTQYF.

This chain connects TRBV6-2 or TRBV6-3 to TRBJ1-1; D gene ambiguous. Trimming took 6 bases from V and 3 from J, leaving 17 bases between them. There are 15 residues in the CDR3. CDR1 and CDR2 from the germline V gene are MNHEY and SVGEGT. Written as DNA, the CDR3 is TGTGCCAGCAGGGGCCCGGGTTTTTTAGACACTGAAGCTTTCTTT. The encoded protein is CASRGPGFLDTEAFF.

This clonotype was seen many times. The chain couples TRBV12-3 or TRBV12-4 to TRBJ1-5, with 10 bases that match TRBD1. With V trimmed by 1 base and J by 4 bases, 1 base remained unmatched. The length of the CDR3 is 15 residues. CDR3 sequence (DNA): TGTGCCAGCAGTTTAGGGACAGGGGGGAATCAGCCCCAGCATTTT. It translates to CASSLGTGGNQPQHF.

At least ten counts were recorded for this clonotype. The chain is built from TRBV12-3 or TRBV12-4 and TRBJ1-6; D gene ambiguous. This CDR3 has 14 amino acids. V was clipped by 4 bases and J by 7 bases, with 11 bases between them. The CDR3 region has the DNA TGTGCCAGCAGTTCTGCCAGGACGAATTCACCCCTCCACTTT. Translated, it gives CASSSARTNSPLHF.

The V call is TRBV7-3, the J call TRBJ2-2; 9 bases agree with TRBD2. The CDR3 consists of 17 residues. Germline CDR1 reads SGHTA; CDR2 reads FQGTGA. With 2 bases clipped from V and 1 base from J, the junction kept 5 bases outside the gene matches. CDR3 protein: CASSLGTSRQNTGELFF. The CDR3 nucleotides are TGTGCCAGCAGCTTAGGGACTAGCCGACAGAACACCGGGGAGCTGTTTTTT.

This clonotype was counted only a few times. The chain uses TRBV2 and TRBJ2-3; 8 nucleotides align to TRBD1. The CDR3 sequence is 15 residues long. Germline V gene data show CDR1 as SNHLY and CDR2 as FYNNEI. After removal of 8 bases from V and 0 bases from J, the junction contained 7 bases not matched to a gene. The CDR3 sequence: CASLTGERSTDTQYF. The CDR3 nucleotides read TGTGCCAGCCTGACAGGGGAGCGAAGCACAGATACGCAGTATTTT.

In its sample, this clonotype was seen many times. The CDR3: CSVAGTDYEQYF. The CDR3 bases are TGCAGCGTGGCCGGGACAGATTACGAGCAGTACTTC. The gene calls are TRBV29-1 and TRBJ2-7, with 7 positions matching TRBD1. Germline V gene lookup returns CDR1 SQVTM and CDR2 ANQGSEA. V trimming: 6 bases; J trimming: 4 bases; junction bases outside the gene matches: 6. This CDR3 has 12 amino acids.